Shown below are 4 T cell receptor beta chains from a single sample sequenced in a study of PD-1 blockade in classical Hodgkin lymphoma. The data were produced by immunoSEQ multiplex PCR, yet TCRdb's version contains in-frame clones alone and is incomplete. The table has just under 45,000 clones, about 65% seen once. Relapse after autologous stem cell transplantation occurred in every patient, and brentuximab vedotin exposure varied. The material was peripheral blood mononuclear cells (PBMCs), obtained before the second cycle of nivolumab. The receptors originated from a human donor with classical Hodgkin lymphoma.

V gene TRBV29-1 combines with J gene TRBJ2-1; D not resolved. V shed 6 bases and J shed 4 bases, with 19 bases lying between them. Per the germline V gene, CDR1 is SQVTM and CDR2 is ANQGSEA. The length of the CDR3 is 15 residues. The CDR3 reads CSVRRLLGIYNEQFF. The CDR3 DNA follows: TGCAGCGTCCGCAGGCTGTTAGGGATTTACAATGAGCAGTTCTTC.

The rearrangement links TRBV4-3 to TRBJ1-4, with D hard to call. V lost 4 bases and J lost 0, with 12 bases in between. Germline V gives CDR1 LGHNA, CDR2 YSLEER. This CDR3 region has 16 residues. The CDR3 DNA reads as TGCGCCAGCAGCCTAATACGGGCCGCAACTAATGAAAAACTGTTTTTT. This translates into CASSLIRAATNEKLFF.

For the CDR3, the DNA is TGTGCCAGCAGCCACCTCGGACTAGCGGGGGCCTACAATGAGCAGTTCTTC. Protein sequence: CASSHLGLAGAYNEQFF. The chain carries TRBV7-7 and TRBJ2-1; 13 bases match TRBD2. V was clipped by 5 bases and J by 2 bases; unmatched bases: 6. CDR1 SSHAT and CDR2 FNYEAQ come from the germline V gene (reference sequence). The CDR3 totals 17 residues.

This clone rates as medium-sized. The CDR3 coding sequence is TGTGCCAGTAGTTCCAACCCCCTGACTGGATACGAGCAGTACTTC. Encoded protein: CASSSNPLTGYEQYF. This rearrangement joins TRBV19 to TRBJ2-7; D not resolved. The V end was cut by 5 bases, the J end by 4 bases, with 18 bases between. The CDR3 is 15 residues long. CDR1 is LNHDA and CDR2 is SQIVND in the germline V gene (reference sequence).